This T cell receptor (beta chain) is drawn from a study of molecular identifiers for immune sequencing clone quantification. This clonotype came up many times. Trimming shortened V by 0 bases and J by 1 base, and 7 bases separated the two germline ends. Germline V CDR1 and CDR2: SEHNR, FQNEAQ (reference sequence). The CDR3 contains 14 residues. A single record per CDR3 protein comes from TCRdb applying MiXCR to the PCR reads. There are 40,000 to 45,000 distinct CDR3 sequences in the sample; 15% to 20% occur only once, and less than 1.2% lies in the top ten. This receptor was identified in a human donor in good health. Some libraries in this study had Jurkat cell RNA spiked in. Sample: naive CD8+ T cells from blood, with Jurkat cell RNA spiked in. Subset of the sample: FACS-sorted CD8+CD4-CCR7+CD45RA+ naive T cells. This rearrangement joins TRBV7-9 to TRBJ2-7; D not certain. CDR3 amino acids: CASSLATRSYEQYF. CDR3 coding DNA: TGTGCCAGCAGCTTAGCTACCCGTTCCTACGAGCAGTACTTC.